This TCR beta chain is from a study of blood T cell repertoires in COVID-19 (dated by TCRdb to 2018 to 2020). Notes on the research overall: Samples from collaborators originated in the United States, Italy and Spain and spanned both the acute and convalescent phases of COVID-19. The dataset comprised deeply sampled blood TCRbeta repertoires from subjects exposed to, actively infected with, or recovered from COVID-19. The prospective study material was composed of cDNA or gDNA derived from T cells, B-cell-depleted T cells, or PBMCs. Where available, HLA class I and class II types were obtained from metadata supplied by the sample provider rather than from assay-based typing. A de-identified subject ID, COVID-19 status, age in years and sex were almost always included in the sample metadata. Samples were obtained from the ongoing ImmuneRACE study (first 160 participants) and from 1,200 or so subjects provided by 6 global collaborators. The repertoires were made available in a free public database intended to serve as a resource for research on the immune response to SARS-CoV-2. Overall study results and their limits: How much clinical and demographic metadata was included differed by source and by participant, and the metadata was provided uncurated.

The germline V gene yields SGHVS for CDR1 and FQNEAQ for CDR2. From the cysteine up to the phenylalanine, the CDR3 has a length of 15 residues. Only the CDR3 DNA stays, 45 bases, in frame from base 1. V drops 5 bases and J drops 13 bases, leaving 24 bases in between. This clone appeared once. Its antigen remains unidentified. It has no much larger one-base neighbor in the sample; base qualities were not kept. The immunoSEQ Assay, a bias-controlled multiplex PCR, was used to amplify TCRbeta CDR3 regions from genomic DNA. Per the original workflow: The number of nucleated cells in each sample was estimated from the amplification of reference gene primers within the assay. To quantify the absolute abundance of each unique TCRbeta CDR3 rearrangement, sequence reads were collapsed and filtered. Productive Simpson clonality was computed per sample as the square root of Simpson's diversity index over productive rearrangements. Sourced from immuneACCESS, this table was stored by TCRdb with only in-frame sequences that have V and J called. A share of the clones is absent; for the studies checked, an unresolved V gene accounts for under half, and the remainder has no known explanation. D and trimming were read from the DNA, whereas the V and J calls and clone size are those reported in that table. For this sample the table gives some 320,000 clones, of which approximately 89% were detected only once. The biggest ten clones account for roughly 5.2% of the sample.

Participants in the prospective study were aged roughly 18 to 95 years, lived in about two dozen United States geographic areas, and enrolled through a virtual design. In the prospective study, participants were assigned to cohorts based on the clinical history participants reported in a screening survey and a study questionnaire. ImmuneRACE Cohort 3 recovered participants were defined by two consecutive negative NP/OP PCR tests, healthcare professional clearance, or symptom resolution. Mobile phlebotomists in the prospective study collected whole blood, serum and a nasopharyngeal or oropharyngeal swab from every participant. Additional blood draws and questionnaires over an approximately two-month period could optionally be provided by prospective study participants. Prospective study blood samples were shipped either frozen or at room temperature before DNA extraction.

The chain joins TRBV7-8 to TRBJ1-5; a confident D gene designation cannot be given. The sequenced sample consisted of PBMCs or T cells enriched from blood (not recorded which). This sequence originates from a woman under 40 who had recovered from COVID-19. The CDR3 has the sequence CASSPQPPPKPTQHF. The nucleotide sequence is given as TGTGCCAGCAGCCCACAGCCTCCCCCGAAACCCACGCAGCATTTT.